A single sample is the source of the 14 T cell receptor beta chains below, sequenced in a study of blood T cells in healthy people across ages (dated by TCRdb to between 2014 and 2016). The protocol used for the library was 5' RACE. Sequencing used an Illumina HiSeq 2500. A second PCR of about 6 to 12 cycles was performed with a sample-barcoded 5' primer and a J-beta primer mix. In-frame beta chains were kept once TCRdb had trimmed the public reads at Q25 with fastp and called clones with MiXCR. Identical CDR3 proteins give one entry, which carries the most common genes and DNA. The sample table holds more than 450,000 distinct CDR3 sequences, of which about a quarter were seen once. The ten largest clones capture approximately 3.6% of the sample. These data were likewise used in another study, on T cells of mothers and their children.

Sequencing was done on a sample of blood. All receptors derive from a boy between 2 and 10 years old in good health.

The rearrangement links TRBV6-1 to TRBJ1-5; 7 nucleotides match TRBD1. The CDR3 totals 14 residues. Germline V lookup: CDR1 MNHNS, CDR2 SASEGT. The V and J ends lost 8 bases and 2 bases, in that order; junction bases with no gene match: 6. CDR3 DNA sequence: TGTGCCAGCTGGACAGGCTTTGGCAATCAGCCCCAGCATTTT. Protein product: CASWTGFGNQPQHF.

This clonotype was picked up a small number of times. This chain uses TRBV7-2 with TRBJ1-6, with D unclear. Germline V gives CDR1 SGHTA, CDR2 FQGNSA. There are 13 residues in the CDR3. V was shortened by 5 bases and J by 12 bases, with 14 bases between the two germline ends. CDR3 region: CASSRGDGQPLHF. The CDR3 DNA reads TGTGCCAGCAGCCGGGGTGACGGGCAACCCCTCCACTTT.

This clonotype was seen a few times. The chain links TRBV24-1 to TRBJ2-5, with TRBD2 matching over 8 bases. This CDR3 has 17 residues. Per germline, CDR1 KGHDR and CDR2 SFDVKD. The ends lost 3 bases at V and 1 base at J; junction bases unmatched: 9. In DNA form, the CDR3 reads TGTGCCACCAGTGATCCGTGGACTAGCACCTGCCAAGAGACCCAGTACTTC. Protein product: CATSDPWTSTCQETQYF.

The count of this clonotype is one. A read error may account for a junction end that differs from germline. V is TRBV7-2 and J is TRBJ2-5, with 7 bases that match TRBD1. The end of the DNA fits TRBJ2-1 better, so the J call may be wrong. CDR1 is SGHTA, CDR2 FQGNSA, per germline. The CDR3 length is 15 residues. Here the CDR3 DNA reads TGTGCCAGCAGCCCCCGACAGGGTTCCTACAATGATCAGTTCTTC. Its protein is CASSPRQGSYNDQFF.

This chain links TRBV4-3 with TRBJ2-4; D is uncertain. The CDR3 is 16 amino acids. V dropped 4 bases and J dropped 3 bases, with 16 bases sitting between them. The germline V gene has CDR1 LGHNA and CDR2 YSLEER. This CDR3 reads CASSPPTSANKNIQYF. Written as DNA, the CDR3 is TGCGCCAGCAGCCCTCCGACATCGGCGAACAAAAACATTCAGTACTTC.

The rearrangement uses TRBV12-3 or TRBV12-4 and TRBJ2-7; TRBD1 matches at 7 bases. The CDR3 loop spans 12 amino acids. Germline trimming cut 7 bases from V and 6 bases from J; bases unmatched to any gene: 6. The CDR3 region has the DNA TGTGCCAGCACTACAGGGGTAGGCGAGCAGTACTTC. This codes for CASTTGVGEQYF.

The gene calls are TRBV7-2 and TRBJ2-7; TRBD1 matches 11 bases. The germline CDR1 and CDR2 sequences are SGHTA and FQGNSA. This CDR3 spans 15 amino acids. V shed 5 bases and J 5 bases; nucleotides not matched to a gene: 8. DNA of the CDR3: TGTGCCAGCAGCCAGGACAGGGGGCCTATTGACGAGCAGTACTTC. As protein: CASSQDRGPIDEQYF.

The chain joins TRBV7-9 to TRBJ2-7; D is perhaps TRBD2 (6 bases). CDR1 SEHNR and CDR2 FQNEAQ come from the germline V gene (reference sequence). CDR3 size: 16 residues. V was cut by 5 bases and J by 2 bases, with 19 bases left in between. Here the CDR3 reads CASSGGAGTAAYEQYF. The CDR3 region has the DNA TGTGCCAGCAGCGGGGGAGCCGGGACTGCGGCCTACGAGCAGTACTTC.

V is TRBV5-5 and J is TRBJ2-5; maybe TRBD2 (5 bases). Germline loops: CDR1 SGHKS, CDR2 YYEKEE (reference sequence). The CDR3 is 14 amino acids. V lost 3 bases to trimming and J lost 1 base, with 10 bases between them. The CDR3: CASSSVGIQETQYF. For the CDR3, the DNA is TGTGCCAGCAGCTCGGTCGGGATCCAAGAGACCCAGTACTTC.

This clonotype was counted between two and nine times. V gene TRBV20-1 combines with J gene TRBJ1-1; D gene ambiguous. With 4 bases removed from V and 0 bases from J, the gap between germline ends came to 9 bases. CDR1 is DFQATT, CDR2 SNEGSKA, per germline (reference sequence). The CDR3 loop spans 13 amino acids. The CDR3 sequence is CSATLTLNTEAFF. The CDR3 DNA reads TGCAGTGCTACCCTGACTTTGAACACTGAAGCTTTCTTT.

This clonotype was seen a few times. This chain links TRBV19 with TRBJ1-2, with TRBD1 matching over 8 bases. The CDR3 totals 13 residues. From germline, CDR1 is LNHDA and CDR2 SQIVND (reference sequence). The V segment lost 7 bases and the J segment 6 bases; nucleotides outside the gene matches: 7. The CDR3 spells CASKDSQGDGYTF. CDR3 nucleotide sequence: TGTGCCAGTAAAGATTCACAGGGGGATGGCTACACCTTC.

This clonotype was seen a handful of times. This chain connects TRBV3-1 to TRBJ2-2; D unresolved. Germline lookup yields CDR1 LGHDT and CDR2 YNNKEL (reference sequence). V was shortened by 1 base and J by 1 base, with 7 bases between the two germline ends. The CDR3 has 15 residues. CDR3 in DNA: TGTGCCAGCAGCCAAGTGATAAGGAACACCGGGGAGCTGTTTTTT. It encodes CASSQVIRNTGELFF.

The chain carries TRBV20-1 and TRBJ2-3, with D perhaps TRBD2 (5 bases). V dropped 5 bases and J dropped 0 bases, with 27 bases sitting between them. This CDR3 has 19 residues. The germline V gene has CDR1 DFQATT and CDR2 SNEGSKA (reference sequence). CDR3 sequence: CSALRPGKLTGSSTDTQYF. DNA for the CDR3: TGCAGTGCTCTTAGACCCGGAAAACTTACGGGATCTAGCACAGATACGCAGTATTTT.

This clonotype was picked up a small number of times. This chain links TRBV28 with TRBJ1-5; D ambiguous. V was shortened by 7 bases and J by 3 bases, with 13 bases between the two germline ends. The germline CDR1 and CDR2 sequences are MDHEN and SYDVKM. The CDR3 has 14 residues. CDR3 bases: TGTGCCAGCACGCTAAAGGGATCCAATCAGCCCCAGCATTTT. Translation gives CASTLKGSNQPQHF.